Reported below is one T cell receptor (beta chain). The sample belongs to a study of spatial heterogeneity in lung cancer. Germline V gives CDR1 MGHRA, CDR2 YSYEKL. The CDR3 length is 16 residues. Trimming took 2 bases from V and 8 from J, leaving 19 bases between them. Time point of the sample: sample taken at primary tumor resection. The authors sequenced whole RNA from tumor, nontumor lung or frozen PBMC without sorting. The cohort: over 65 early-stage, untreated non-small cell lung cancer patients. Each TCR cDNA molecule bore a unique molecular identifier. TCRdb recomputed calls from the 5' RACE reads with MiXCR, one row per CDR3 protein. The top ten hold about 40% of the sample, which has tens of thousands of distinct CDR3 sequences, about an eighth seen once.

V usage is TRBV4-1 and J usage is TRBJ1-5; tentative D call: TRBD1 (6 bases). The receptor's source is a male donor with early-stage non-small cell lung cancer. Sequencing was performed on PBMCs, taken at surgery. CDR3 sequence (DNA): TGCGCCAGCAGCCAACGTATCGCACAGGGTTATGAGCCCCAGCATTTT. It yields the protein CASSQRIAQGYEPQHF.